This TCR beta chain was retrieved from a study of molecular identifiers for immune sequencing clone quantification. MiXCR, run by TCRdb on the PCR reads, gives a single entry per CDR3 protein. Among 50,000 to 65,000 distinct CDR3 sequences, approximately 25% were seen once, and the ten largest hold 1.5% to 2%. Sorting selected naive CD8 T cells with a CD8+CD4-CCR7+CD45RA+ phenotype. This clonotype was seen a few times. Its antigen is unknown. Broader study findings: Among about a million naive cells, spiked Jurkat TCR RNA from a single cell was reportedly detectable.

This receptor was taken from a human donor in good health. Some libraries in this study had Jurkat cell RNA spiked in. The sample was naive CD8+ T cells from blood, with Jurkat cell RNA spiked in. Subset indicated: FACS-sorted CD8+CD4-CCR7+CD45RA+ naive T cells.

The CDR3 bases are TGTGCCAGCAGCCAAGCTAGCGGGGGGAGTCGGGATACGCAGTATTTT. Translated, it gives CASSQASGGSRDTQYF. The V gene is TRBV3-1, the J gene TRBJ2-3, with 11 bases identical to TRBD2. CDR1 LGHDT and CDR2 YNNKEL come from the germline V gene (reference sequence). The CDR3 loop spans 16 amino acids. V lost 1 base and J lost 6; bases outside the gene matches: 6.